The 20 T cell receptor beta chains below come from one sample, sequenced in a study of a mutant IDH1 vaccine in newly diagnosed glioma. Time point specified: week 35, safety follow-up. In the vaccine, a single dose held 300 ug of the mutant IDH1 20-mer peptide, along with topical imiquimod. Antigens of these TCRs are unknown. Produced via immunoSEQ multiplex PCR; TCRdb's table is partial and in-frame only. The data show fewer than 35,000 clones, with around 73% seen just once and about 11% held by the top ten. Sequencing used PBMCs, obtained from a glioma patient whose treatment included an IDH1 peptide vaccine. Receptors originate from a woman aged 40 to 50 with glioma.

This clone appeared once. The chain joins TRBV6-5 to TRBJ1-2; unclear D gene. Trimming took off 4 bases at V and 4 bases at J, with 4 bases between the two ends. The CDR3 sequence is 11 residues long. Germline loops: CDR1 MNHEY, CDR2 SVGAGI. DNA of the CDR3: TGTGCCAGCAGTTCCACCTATGGCTACACCTTC. Its protein is CASSSTYGYTF.

The chain employs TRBV5-6 and TRBJ1-2; tentatively, D is TRBD1 (5 bases). The V gene's germline CDR1 is SGHDT and CDR2 YYEEEE. V was pared by 4 bases and J by 7 bases, with 20 bases between. CDR3 length: 15 residues. The CDR3 here is CASSPTGMGFIGYTF. CDR3 coding DNA: TGTGCCAGCAGCCCTACAGGAATGGGGTTTATTGGCTACACCTTC.

The V gene is TRBV6-4, the J gene TRBJ2-7, with TRBD1 matching over 8 bases. V lost 11 bases and J lost 7; bases outside the gene matches: 16. The CDR3 is made up of 14 amino acids. Germline assignment: CDR1 MRHNA and CDR2 SNTAGT. The CDR3 DNA follows: TGTGCCCGCTCTTCCGGGACAGGCCTAGGAGAGCAGTACTTC. It encodes CARSSGTGLGEQYF.

This clone was detected once. The gene calls are TRBV9 and TRBJ1-3, with D possibly being TRBD1 (5 bases). CDR1 is SGDLS, CDR2 YYNGEE, per germline. Trimming took off 4 bases at V and 8 bases at J, with 19 bases between the two ends. The CDR3 runs 15 residues. The CDR3 DNA is TGTGCCAGCAGCACCCGTGCTCAGGGTTTGCACACCATATATTTT. This gives the protein CASSTRAQGLHTIYF.

The CDR3 DNA reads TGTGCCAGTAGTCCCGGGACCGAAAGCTCCTACGAGCAGTACTTC. The encoded protein is CASSPGTESSYEQYF. The rearrangement joins TRBV19 to TRBJ2-7; D may correspond to TRBD1 or TRBD2 (5 bases each). The CDR3 contains 15 residues. CDR1 is LNHDA and CDR2 is SQIVND in the germline V gene (reference sequence). Trimming took off 5 bases at V and 0 bases at J, with 14 bases between the two ends.

This clone occurred once. For the CDR3, the DNA is TGTGCCAGCAGCTTAGGCACAGGGGGGTCTAGCTATGGCTACACCTTC. Protein product: CASSLGTGGSSYGYTF. The chain joins TRBV7-6 to TRBJ1-2; 8 nucleotides agree with TRBD1. The CDR3 contains 16 residues. Germline-derived CDR1 and CDR2 are SGHVS and FNYEAQ. J lost 4 bases, V lost 1 base, and 8 bases had no gene match.

This clone was detected only a few times. The rearrangement uses TRBV29-1 and TRBJ2-7; D assignment may be TRBD1 or TRBD2 (6 bases each). The CDR3 consists of 13 residues. The germline V gene has CDR1 SQVTM and CDR2 ANQGSEA. Trimming took off 6 bases at V and 0 bases at J, with 12 bases between the two ends. The CDR3 nucleotides read TGCAGCGTGGGGGGCGGAAGCTCCTACGAGCAGTACTTC. Translated: CSVGGGSSYEQYF.

The rearrangement joins TRBV14 to TRBJ2-7; TRBD1 aligns across 9 bases. Germline lookup yields CDR1 SGHDN and CDR2 FVKESK. The length of the CDR3 is 14 residues. Unmatched junction bases numbered 8, after V lost 4 bases and J lost 7 bases. CDR3 DNA: TGTGCCAGCAGCCGACCGGGACAGGGCCGGGAGCAGTACTTC. The encoded protein is CASSRPGQGREQYF. Based on the CDR3 plus reference TRBV14 and TRBJ2-7, the full variable domain is EAGVTQFPSHSVIEKGQTVTLRCDPISGHDNLYWYRRVMGKEIKFLLHFVKESKQDESGMPNNRFLAERTGGTYSTLKVQPAELEDSGVYFCASSRPGQGREQYFGPGTRLTVT.

This chain links TRBV6-1 with TRBJ2-7, with 9 bases aligning to TRBD2. Germline V gene lookup returns CDR1 MNHNS and CDR2 SASEGT. The CDR3 loop spans 15 amino acids. V gave up 5 bases and J gave up 2 bases; unmatched junction bases: 7. Here the CDR3 reads CASSTQRGAPYEQYF. CDR3 bases: TGTGCCAGCAGTACGCAGCGGGGGGCCCCCTACGAGCAGTACTTC.

This chain joins TRBV5-6 and TRBJ2-7; D may be TRBD1 (6 bases). CDR1 SGHDT and CDR2 YYEEEE come from the germline V gene. The CDR3 sequence is 15 residues long. V dropped 3 bases and J dropped 2 bases, with 15 bases sitting between them. The CDR3 coding sequence is TGTGCCAGCAGCTACACCCCGGGACATACCTACGAGCAGTACTTC. It encodes CASSYTPGHTYEQYF.

About this clone: An end of the junction differs from the germline gene, which may be a read error. The chain has TRBV7-7 and TRBJ2-1; 10 bases are shared with TRBD2. The CDR3 has 15 amino acids. Looked up from germline, CDR1 is SSHAT and CDR2 is FNYEAQ (reference sequence). The CDR3 here is CASSTGLAVSPEQFF. DNA for the CDR3: TGTGCTAGCAGCACAGGACTAGCGGTTTCCCCCGAGCAGTTCTTC.

The V gene is TRBV2, the J gene TRBJ2-2; D remains unclear. V was cut by 3 bases and J by 3 bases, with 5 bases left in between. Germline loops: CDR1 SNHLY, CDR2 FYNNEI. The CDR3 is made up of 13 amino acids. The CDR3 DNA is TGTGCCAGCAGTGAGATTTACACCGGGGAGCTGTTTTTT. Translation: CASSEIYTGELFF.

This clone was detected once. The J gene is TRBJ1-5, the V gene TRBV6-1; the match to TRBD1 covers 11 bases. CDR1 and CDR2 from the germline V gene are MNHNS and SASEGT. The J segment lost 7 bases and the V segment lost 2 bases, leaving 4 bases of the junction unmatched. This CDR3 region has 15 residues. The CDR3 sequence is CASSEWTGGGQPQHF. The CDR3 DNA is TGTGCCAGCAGTGAATGGACAGGGGGCGGACAGCCCCAGCATTTT.

The chain couples TRBV2 to TRBJ1-1, with 9 bases matching TRBD1. Germline loops: CDR1 SNHLY, CDR2 FYNNEI. J lost 6 bases, V lost 4 bases, and 18 bases had no gene match. The CDR3 extends over 18 amino acids. CDR3 DNA sequence: TGTGCCAGCAGTGGATTGTGGACAGGGGCAAAGGGGGACCCTGAAGCTTTCTTT. Protein product: CASSGLWTGAKGDPEAFF.

J is TRBJ2-5 and V is TRBV27, with TRBD2 matching 12 bases. The germline gives CDR1 MNHEY, CDR2 SMNVEV (reference sequence). The CDR3 spans 14 residues. V gave up 9 bases and J gave up 5 bases; unmatched junction bases: 7. DNA for the CDR3: TGTGCCAGTTGGACTAGCGGGGCCTTCGAGACCCAGTACTTC. Translating it yields CASWTSGAFETQYF.

CDR3 DNA: TGTGCCAGCAGCCTCCGACAGGGCGGGGAGACCCAGTACTTC. Its protein product is CASSLRQGGETQYF. V is TRBV13 and J is TRBJ2-5, with 7 bases identical to TRBD1. The length of the CDR3 is 14 residues. Germline V gene data show CDR1 as PRHDT and CDR2 as FYEKMQ (reference sequence). Trimming took 5 bases from V and 5 from J; bases not matched to a gene: 8.

The V call is TRBV7-2, the J call TRBJ1-6; D not certain. The CDR3 is 15 residues long. The germline CDR1 and CDR2 sequences are SGHTA and FQGNSA. V gave up 1 base and J gave up 4 bases, with 8 bases separating them. The CDR3 DNA reads TGTGCCAGCAGCTTAGTGGCGGAATATAATTCACCCCTCCACTTT. Residues: CASSLVAEYNSPLHF.

The V gene is TRBV6-4, the J gene TRBJ1-6; D is unclear. The CDR3 loop spans 13 amino acids. The ends were cut back, 3 bases at V and 7 bases at J, with 7 bases in the middle. CDR1 and CDR2 (germline): MRHNA, SNTAGT. The CDR3 bases are TGTGCCAGCAGTGAGAATGGGAATTCACCCCTCCACTTT. Amino acid sequence: CASSENGNSPLHF.

The gene calls are TRBV9 and TRBJ1-2; 9 bases are shared with TRBD1. Germline trimming cut 0 bases from V and 4 bases from J; bases unmatched to any gene: 7. CDR1 is SGDLS, CDR2 YYNGEE, per germline. The CDR3 spans 16 residues. The CDR3 protein is CASSVGGTGLTYGYTF. In DNA form, the CDR3 reads TGTGCCAGCAGCGTAGGCGGGACAGGGCTAACCTATGGCTACACCTTC.

Only a few counts were recorded for this clone. The chain has TRBV5-6 and TRBJ1-5; D is undetermined. Germline lookup yields CDR1 SGHDT and CDR2 YYEEEE. The V end lost 5 bases, the J end lost 4 bases, and 10 bases lay between the germline ends. The length of the CDR3 is 13 residues. As DNA, the CDR3 is TGTGCCAGCAGTTCTCGGCCGAATCAGCCCCAGCATTTT. This encodes CASSSRPNQPQHF.